This T cell receptor beta chain is from a study of OX40 agonist ivuxolimab in advanced cancers. Notes on the research overall: Ivuxolimab, which targeted the costimulatory receptor OX40 (CD134), was an agonistic, fully human IgG2 monoclonal antibody. Intravenous ivuxolimab was administered to patients every 2 weeks at six dose levels: 0.01, 0.1, 0.3, 1.5, 3 and 10 mg/kg. Of the roughly 50 dose-escalation patients, hepatocellular carcinoma was present in about 19, melanoma in roughly 15, renal cell carcinoma in 9 and head and neck cancer in 9. The dose-escalation cohort was 82.7% male with a mean age of about 60 years, ranging from roughly 20 to 80. Patients were allowed to have had prior anti-PD-1, anti-PD-L1 or anti-CTLA-4 therapy, and 40% of the dose-escalation patients had been treated with checkpoint inhibitors. Three dose-escalation patients achieved partial responses, one with hepatocellular carcinoma and two with cutaneous melanoma. Peripheral TCRbeta sequencing aimed to test whether ivuxolimab altered TCR sequence diversity and caused clonal T-cell expansion. The monotherapy dose-escalation portion (N of about 49 patients) of the phase I ivuxolimab trial is reported in the paper. General study outcomes and caveats: At doses from 0.1 to 3.0 mg/kg, clonal expansion was seen in both CD4+ and CD8+ blood T cells between baseline and week 6. After ivuxolimab, expanded clones were on average more numerous among CD8+ T cells than among CD4+ T cells. The antigen specificity of the clonally expanded peripheral T cells was not determined. In the 0.1-3.0 mg/kg groups, partial responders were among the patients with the lowest normalized peripheral clonal expansion, particularly in CD8+ T cells. Low levels of normalized T-cell clonal expansion were also seen in some patients who did not respond.

The trial excluded patients who had a history of autoimmune disease or who were on systemic immunosuppression. In every dose cohort, peripheral blood was drawn for TCR sequencing at baseline, cycle 4 day 1, and cycle 7 day 1. Samples were obtained from an open-label, multicenter, first-in-human phase I dose-escalation trial of ivuxolimab. The trial enrolled adults with locally advanced or metastatic head and neck squamous cell, hepatocellular, melanoma or renal cell carcinoma. Before TCR sequencing, CD4+ T cells and CD8+ T cells from peripheral blood were sorted into separate populations. Genomic DNA was extracted from sorted cells for sequencing of the TCRbeta CDR3 region. TCRbeta CDR3 regions were sequenced using the immunoSEQ Assay. TCRdb retrieved this table from immuneACCESS and kept in-frame rearrangements only. Not all clones are present; in checked studies, unresolved V genes account for under half, and no reason is known for the remainder. The sample table contains about 79,000 clones; only one count was recorded for about 90% of them. The leading ten clones occupy 0.5% to 0.55% of the sample.

Concerning this clone: This clone's antigen is unknown. Base qualities are not at hand, and no much larger clone is one base apart.

Taken from the germline V gene, the CDR1 and CDR2 loops are SGHRS and YFSETQ. Counted from cysteine to phenylalanine, this CDR3 has 13 amino acids. Solely the CDR3 DNA is kept, with 39 bases framed from the first base. V and J are truncated by 3 bases and 5 bases respectively, leaving an intervening sequence of 11 bases. This clonotype was obtained from an adult with an advanced solid tumor such as melanoma, head and neck, liver or kidney cancer. Sequenced here: CD4+ or CD8+ T cells sorted from blood, sampled in a trial of the OX40 agonist ivuxolimab. In this chain, TRBV5-1 is recombined with TRBJ2-5; the D region possibly corresponds to TRBD2 (7 bases align). The CDR3 loop reads CASSSQGGETQYF. The DNA reads TGCGCCAGCAGCTCACAGGGAGGGGAGACCCAGTACTTC.